This T cell receptor beta chain came from a study of cytomegalovirus exposure and HLA in healthy donors. Concerning this clone itself: Its antigen is undetermined.

The PCR had 60 Vbeta and 13 Jbeta primers. Clones were read by immunoSEQ multiplex PCR, and TCRdb kept only the in-frame ones, dropping some. Of more than 150,000 clones in the sample, around 80% were seen once. V gave up 4 bases and J gave up 6 bases, with 12 bases separating them. Germline CDR1 MRHNA, CDR2 SNTAGT. This CDR3 has 14 amino acids. Nominally healthy donors provided the samples, though records likely missed some immune exposures. Study conclusions and caveats: DRB1 had the most TCR associations and HLA-C the fewest, a later analysis found, with rates varying by HLA locus. At a 0.05 false discovery rate, a later analysis found 18,000 or so TCR beta sequences to be associated with HLA alleles.

The rearrangement joins TRBV6-4 to TRBJ2-2; D may be TRBD1 (6 bases). Sequenced input: PBMCs. The TCR originated in a woman aged 45-59 years in good health and CMV-seropositive. CDR3 coding DNA: TGTGCCAGCAGTGCCCAGGGGAGTGCCGGGGAGCTGTTTTTT. It codes for CASSAQGSAGELFF.